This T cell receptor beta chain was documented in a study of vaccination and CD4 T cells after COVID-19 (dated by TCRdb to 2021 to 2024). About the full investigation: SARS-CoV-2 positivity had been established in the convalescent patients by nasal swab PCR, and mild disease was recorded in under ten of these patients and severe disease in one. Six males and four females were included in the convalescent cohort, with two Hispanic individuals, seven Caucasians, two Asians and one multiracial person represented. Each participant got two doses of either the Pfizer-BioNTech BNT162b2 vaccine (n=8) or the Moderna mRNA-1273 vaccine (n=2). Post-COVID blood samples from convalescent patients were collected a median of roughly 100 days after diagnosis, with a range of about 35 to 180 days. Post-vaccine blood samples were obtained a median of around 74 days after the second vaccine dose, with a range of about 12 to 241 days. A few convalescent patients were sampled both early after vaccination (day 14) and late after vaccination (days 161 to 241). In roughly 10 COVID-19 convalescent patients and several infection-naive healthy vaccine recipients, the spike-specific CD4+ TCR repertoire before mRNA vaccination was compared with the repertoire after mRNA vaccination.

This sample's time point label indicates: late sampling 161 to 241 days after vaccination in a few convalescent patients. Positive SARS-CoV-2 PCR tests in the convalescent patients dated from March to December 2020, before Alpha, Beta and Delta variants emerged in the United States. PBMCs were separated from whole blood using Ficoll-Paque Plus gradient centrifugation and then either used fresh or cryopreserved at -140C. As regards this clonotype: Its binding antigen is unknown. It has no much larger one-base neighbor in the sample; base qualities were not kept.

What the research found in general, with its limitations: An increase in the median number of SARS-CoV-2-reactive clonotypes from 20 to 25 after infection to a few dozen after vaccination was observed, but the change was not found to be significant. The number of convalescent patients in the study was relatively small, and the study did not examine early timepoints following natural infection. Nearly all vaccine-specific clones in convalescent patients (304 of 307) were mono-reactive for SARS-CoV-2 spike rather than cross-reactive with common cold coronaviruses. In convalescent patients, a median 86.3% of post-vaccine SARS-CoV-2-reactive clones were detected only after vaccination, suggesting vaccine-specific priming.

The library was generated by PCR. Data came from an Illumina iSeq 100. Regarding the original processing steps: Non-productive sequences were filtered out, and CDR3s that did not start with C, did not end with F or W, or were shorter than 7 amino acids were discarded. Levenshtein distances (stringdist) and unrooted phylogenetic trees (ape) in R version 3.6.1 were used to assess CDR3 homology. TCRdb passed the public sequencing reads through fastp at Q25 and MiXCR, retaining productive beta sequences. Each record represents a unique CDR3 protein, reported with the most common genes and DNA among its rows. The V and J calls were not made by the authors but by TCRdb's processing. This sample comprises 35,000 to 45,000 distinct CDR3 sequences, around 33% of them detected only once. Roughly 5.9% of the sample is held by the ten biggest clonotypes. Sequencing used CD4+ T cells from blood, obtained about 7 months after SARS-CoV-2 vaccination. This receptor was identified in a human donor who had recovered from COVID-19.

The nucleotide sequence reads as follows: TGTGCCAGCAGCTTAGCGGTCCGGGGTGACCCTGAAGCTTTCTTT. The encoded protein is CASSLAVRGDPEAFF. The rearranged chain carries TRBV7-9 and TRBJ1-1; the D segment cannot be called with confidence. The CDR3 runs 15 residues from the cysteine to the phenylalanine. Only the CDR3 portion is preserved as DNA: 45 bases, with reading frame beginning at the first base. A distance of 14 bases separates the germline ends of V and J, which lose 0 bases and 6 bases respectively. CDR1 and CDR2, looked up from the germline V gene (reference sequence), are SEHNR and FQNEAQ.